The 5 T cell receptor beta chains presented below share a single source sample, sequenced in a study of a mutant IDH1 vaccine in newly diagnosed glioma. As to time point: week 11, during vaccination. Vaccinated patients received 300 ug of mutant IDH1 20-mer peptide per dose, with topical imiquimod. These TCRs' antigens remain unknown. Assay: immunoSEQ multiplex PCR; the TCRdb copy retains only in-frame clones and omits some. The data hold roughly 120,000 clones, with around 80% observed a single time. The material was PBMCs, obtained from a glioma patient whose treatment included an IDH1 peptide vaccine. The receptors here all came from a man in his forties with glioma.

This clone has only a few counts. The rearrangement joins TRBV19 to TRBJ2-5; 11 bases are a match to TRBD2. Germline trimming cut 5 bases from V and 7 bases from J; bases unmatched to any gene: 12. From germline, CDR1 is LNHDA and CDR2 SQIVND (reference sequence). There are 16 residues in the CDR3. As DNA, the CDR3 is TGTGCCAGTAGTGGGACTAGCGGCTCCTGGGTGGGGACCCAGTACTTC. Translating it yields CASSGTSGSWVGTQYF.

The chain recombines TRBV7-6 with TRBJ1-1, with D unclear. This CDR3 is 19 amino acids long. CDR1 SGHVS and CDR2 FNYEAQ come from the germline V gene. V was clipped by 1 base and J by 0 bases, with 21 bases between them. The CDR3 DNA sequence: TGTGCCAGCAGCTTAGAACGGGTAGGGTCGGGGTATTTGAACACTGAAGCTTTCTTT. Protein sequence: CASSLERVGSGYLNTEAFF.

The V call is TRBV11-2, the J call TRBJ2-5, with 12 positions matching TRBD1. The CDR3 runs to 15 residues. The V and J ends lost 5 bases and 4 bases, in that order; junction bases with no gene match: 5. CDR1 is SGHAT and CDR2 is FQNNGV in the germline V gene. The CDR3 spells CASSSGTGGLETQYF. The CDR3 DNA is TGTGCCAGCAGCAGCGGGACAGGGGGCTTAGAGACCCAGTACTTC.

The rearrangement uses TRBV11-1 and TRBJ1-2; 8 bases match TRBD1. CDR3 size: 12 residues. The germline gives CDR1 SGHAT, CDR2 FQDESV (reference sequence). Trimming cost V 7 bases and J 14 bases; bases outside gene matches: 12. This CDR3 is CASTRIGQGFTF. The DNA for the CDR3 is TGTGCCAGCACCCGAATAGGACAGGGTTTTACCTTC.

The CDR3 nucleotides are TGTGCCAGCAGTTTATCGGTGAGGGCCATGTTTAACTATGGCTACACCTTC. Translation gives CASSLSVRAMFNYGYTF. V and J are TRBV27 and TRBJ1-2; D is undetermined. Germline-derived CDR1 and CDR2 are MNHEY and SMNVEV (reference sequence). Trimming left V 0 bases short and J 1 base short, with 15 bases between. This CDR3 has 17 residues.